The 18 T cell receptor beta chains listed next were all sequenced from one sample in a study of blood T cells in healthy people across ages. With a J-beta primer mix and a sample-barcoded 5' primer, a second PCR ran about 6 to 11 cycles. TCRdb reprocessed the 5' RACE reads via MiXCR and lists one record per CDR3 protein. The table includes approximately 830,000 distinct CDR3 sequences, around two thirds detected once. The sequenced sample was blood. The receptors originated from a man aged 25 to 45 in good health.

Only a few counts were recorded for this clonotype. The CDR3 here is CASSSGRSQETQYF. The CDR3 DNA follows: TGTGCCAGCAGCTCCGGACGGAGCCAAGAGACCCAGTACTTC. This chain uses TRBV7-2 with TRBJ2-5; D is unclear. CDR1 is SGHTA and CDR2 is FQGNSA in the germline V gene. This CDR3 contains 14 residues. V lost 4 bases to trimming and J lost 1 base, with 10 bases between them.

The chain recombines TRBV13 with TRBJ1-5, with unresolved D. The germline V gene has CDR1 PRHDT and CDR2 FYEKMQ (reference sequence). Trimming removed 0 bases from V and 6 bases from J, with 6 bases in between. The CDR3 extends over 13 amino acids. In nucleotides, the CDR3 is TGTGCCAGCAGCTTAGGCCTGAGTCAGCCCCAGCATTTT. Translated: CASSLGLSQPQHF.

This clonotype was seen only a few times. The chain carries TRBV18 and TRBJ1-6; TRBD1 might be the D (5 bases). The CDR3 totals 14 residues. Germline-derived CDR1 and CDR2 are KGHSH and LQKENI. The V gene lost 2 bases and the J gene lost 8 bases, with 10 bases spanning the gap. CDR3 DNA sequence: TGTGCCAGCTCACCAAGGGACGGAGATTCACCCCTCCACTTT. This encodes CASSPRDGDSPLHF.

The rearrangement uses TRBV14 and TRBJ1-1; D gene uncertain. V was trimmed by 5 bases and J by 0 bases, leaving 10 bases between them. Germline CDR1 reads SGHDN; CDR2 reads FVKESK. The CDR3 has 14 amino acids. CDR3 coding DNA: TGTGCCAGCAGCTTACGACGGCTGAACACTGAAGCTTTCTTT. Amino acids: CASSLRRLNTEAFF. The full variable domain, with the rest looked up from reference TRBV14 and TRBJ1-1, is EAGVTQFPSHSVIEKGQTVTLRCDPISGHDNLYWYRRVMGKEIKFLLHFVKESKQDESGMPNNRFLAERTGGTYSTLKVQPAELEDSGVYFCASSLRRLNTEAFFGQGTRLTVV.

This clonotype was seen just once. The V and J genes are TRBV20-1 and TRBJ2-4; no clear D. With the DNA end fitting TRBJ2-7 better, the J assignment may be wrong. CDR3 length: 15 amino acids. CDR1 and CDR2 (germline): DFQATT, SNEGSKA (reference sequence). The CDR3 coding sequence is TGCAGTGCTAGGGAGAGTTTGGCACACTCCTACGAGCAGTACTTC. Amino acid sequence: CSARESLAHSYEQYF.

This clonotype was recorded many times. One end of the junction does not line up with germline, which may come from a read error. The chain's CDR3 is CASSPQPQETQYF. The CDR3 DNA sequence: TGCGCCAGCAGCCCCCAGCCGCAAGAGACCCAGTACTTC. The gene calls are TRBV7-2 and TRBJ2-5; no clear D. Germline V lookup: CDR1 SGHTA, CDR2 FQGNSA. CDR3 size: 13 residues.

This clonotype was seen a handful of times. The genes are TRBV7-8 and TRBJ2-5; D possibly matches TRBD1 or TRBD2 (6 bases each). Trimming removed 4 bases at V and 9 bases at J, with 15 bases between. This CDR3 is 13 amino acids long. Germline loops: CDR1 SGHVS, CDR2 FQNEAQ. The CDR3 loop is CASSWRDTGPQYF. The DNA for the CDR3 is TGTGCCAGCAGCTGGCGGGACACCGGTCCCCAGTACTTC.

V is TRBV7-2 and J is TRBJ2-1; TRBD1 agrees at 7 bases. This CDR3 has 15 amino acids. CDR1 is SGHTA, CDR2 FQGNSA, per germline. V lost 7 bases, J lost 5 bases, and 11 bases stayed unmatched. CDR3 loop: CASNPRGQRDNEQFF. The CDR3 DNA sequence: TGTGCCAGCAACCCACGGGGACAGAGAGACAATGAGCAGTTCTTC.

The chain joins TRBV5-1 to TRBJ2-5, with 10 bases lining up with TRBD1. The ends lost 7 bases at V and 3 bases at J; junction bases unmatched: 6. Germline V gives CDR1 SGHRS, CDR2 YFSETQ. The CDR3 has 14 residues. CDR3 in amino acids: CASGWGTGEETQYF. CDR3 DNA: TGCGCCAGCGGGTGGGGGACAGGGGAAGAGACCCAGTACTTC.

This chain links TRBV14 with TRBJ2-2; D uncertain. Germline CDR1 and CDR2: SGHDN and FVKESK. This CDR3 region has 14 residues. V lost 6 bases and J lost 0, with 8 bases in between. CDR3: CASRPNANTGELFF. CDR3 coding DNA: TGTGCCAGCAGACCAAACGCGAACACCGGGGAGCTGTTTTTT. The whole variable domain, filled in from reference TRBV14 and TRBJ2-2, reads EAGVTQFPSHSVIEKGQTVTLRCDPISGHDNLYWYRRVMGKEIKFLLHFVKESKQDESGMPNNRFLAERTGGTYSTLKVQPAELEDSGVYFCASRPNANTGELFFGEGSRLTVL.

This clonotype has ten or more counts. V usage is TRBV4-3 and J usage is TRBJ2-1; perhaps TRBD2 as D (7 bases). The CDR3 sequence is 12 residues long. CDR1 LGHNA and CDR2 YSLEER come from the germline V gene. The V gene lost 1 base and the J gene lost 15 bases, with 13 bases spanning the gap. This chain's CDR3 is CASSQAGGPMFF. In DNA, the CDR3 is TGCGCCAGCAGCCAAGCCGGGGGGCCGATGTTCTTC.

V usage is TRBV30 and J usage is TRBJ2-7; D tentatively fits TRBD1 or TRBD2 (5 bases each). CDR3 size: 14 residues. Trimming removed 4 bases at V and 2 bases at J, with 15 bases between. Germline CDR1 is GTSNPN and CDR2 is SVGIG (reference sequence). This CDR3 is CAWTLGTAAYEQYF. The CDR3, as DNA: TGTGCCTGGACTTTAGGGACGGCAGCCTACGAGCAGTACTTC.

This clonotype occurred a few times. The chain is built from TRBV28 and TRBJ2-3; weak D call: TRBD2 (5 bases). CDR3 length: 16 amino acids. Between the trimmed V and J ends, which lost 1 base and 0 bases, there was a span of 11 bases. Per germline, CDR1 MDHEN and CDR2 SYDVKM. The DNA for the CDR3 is TGTGCCAGCAGTTTATTCGGCGGGTCCAGCACAGATACGCAGTATTTT. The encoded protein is CASSLFGGSSTDTQYF.

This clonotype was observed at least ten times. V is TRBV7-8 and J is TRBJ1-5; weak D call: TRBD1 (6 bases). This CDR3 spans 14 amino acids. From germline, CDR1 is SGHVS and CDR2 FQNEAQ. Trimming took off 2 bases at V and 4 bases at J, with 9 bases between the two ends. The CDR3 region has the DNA TGTGCCAGCAGCTTACAGGGGATGAATCAGCCCCAGCATTTT. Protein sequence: CASSLQGMNQPQHF.

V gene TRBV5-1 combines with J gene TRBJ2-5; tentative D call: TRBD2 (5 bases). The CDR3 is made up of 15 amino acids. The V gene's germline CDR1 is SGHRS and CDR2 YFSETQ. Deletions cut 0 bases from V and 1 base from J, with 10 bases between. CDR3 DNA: TGCGCCAGCAGCTTGGACCTAGCACTCCAAGAGACCCAGTACTTC. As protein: CASSLDLALQETQYF.

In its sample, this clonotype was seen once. Written as DNA, the CDR3 is TGCAGCGTTGAAAGGGTTGGAGTCGACTACGAGCAGTACTTC. Amino acid sequence: CSVERVGVDYEQYF. This chain links TRBV29-1 with TRBJ2-5; no reliable D call. The J call is uncertain, as TRBJ2-7 better fits the DNA end. This CDR3 spans 14 amino acids. The germline gives CDR1 SQVTM, CDR2 ANQGSEA.

DNA of the CDR3: TGCAGTGCTAGAGTGCCTAGCGGCAATGAGCAGTTCTTC. Residues: CSARVPSGNEQFF. The chain carries TRBV20-1 and TRBJ2-1; 7 positions agree with TRBD2. After removal of 1 base from V and 6 bases from J, the junction contained 3 bases not matched to a gene. This CDR3 has 13 amino acids. Looked up from germline, CDR1 is DFQATT and CDR2 is SNEGSKA (reference sequence).

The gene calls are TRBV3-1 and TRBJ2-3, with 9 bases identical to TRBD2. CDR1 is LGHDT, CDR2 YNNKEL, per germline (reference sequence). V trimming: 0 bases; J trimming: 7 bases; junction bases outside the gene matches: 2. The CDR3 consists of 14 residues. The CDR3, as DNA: TGTGCCAGCAGCCAAGAAGCGGGAGGCAATACGCAGTATTTT. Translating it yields CASSQEAGGNTQYF.